This T cell receptor (beta chain) was identified in a study of cytomegalovirus exposure and HLA in healthy donors. Germline V gives CDR1 SGHNT, CDR2 YYREEE (reference sequence). This CDR3 is 14 amino acids long. The PCR made use of 60 Vbeta and 13 Jbeta primers. Data came from immunoSEQ multiplex PCR; TCRdb stores just in-frame clones and leaves some out. The profile shows around 210,000 clones, roughly 85% of them singletons. About this clone: Compared with germline, one end of the junction differs, possibly owing to a read error. This same CDR3 is encoded by further DNA sequences in the sample.

Sequenced material: PBMCs. This sequence joins TRBV5-4 and TRBJ1-1, with 12 bases fitting TRBD1. The sequence was collected from a girl aged 2 to 9 in good health and CMV-seronegative. The DNA for the CDR3 is TGTGCCAGCAGCTGGGACAGGGGGCAGGTTGAAGCCTTCTTT. It is translated as CASSWDRGQVEAFF.